These 18 T cell receptor beta chains share one sample of origin, sequenced in a study of cytomegalovirus exposure and HLA in healthy donors. The PCR made use of 60 Vbeta and 13 Jbeta primers. Sequenced by immunoSEQ multiplex PCR; TCRdb stores in-frame clones only, minus some. The profile shows 160,000 or so clones, approximately 75% of them singletons. Specimen: PBMCs. These receptor sequences come from a man in his fifties or sixties in good health and CMV-seropositive.

The CDR3 sequence is CASSLGTVQAFF. In DNA form, the CDR3 reads TGTGCCAGCAGCCTCGGGACAGTACAAGCTTTCTTT. The V gene is TRBV2, the J gene TRBJ1-1; TRBD1 aligns across 7 bases. This CDR3 contains 12 residues. Germline V gene data show CDR1 as SNHLY and CDR2 as FYNNEI. The ends lost 6 bases at V and 9 bases at J; junction bases unmatched: 7.

The chain links TRBV5-1 to TRBJ2-2, with 10 nucleotides matching TRBD1. J lost 4 bases, V lost 4 bases, and 4 bases had no gene match. Germline V CDR1 and CDR2: SGHRS, YFSETQ. The CDR3 spans 15 residues. The CDR3 spells CASSGGTGVTGELFF. CDR3 bases: TGCGCCAGCAGCGGCGGGACAGGGGTCACCGGGGAGCTGTTTTTT.

This sequence joins TRBV7-9 and TRBJ2-5; TRBD2 might be the D (5 bases). V dropped 1 base and J dropped 4 bases, with 13 bases sitting between them. The CDR3 length is 15 residues. Germline CDR1 reads SEHNR; CDR2 reads FQNEAQ (reference sequence). The CDR3 is CASSLVRGRGETQYF. In nucleotides, the CDR3 is TGTGCCAGCAGCTTAGTCCGGGGTAGAGGAGAGACCCAGTACTTC.

Only a few counts were recorded for this clone. The chain couples TRBV6-5 to TRBJ1-1; unclear D gene. Trimming left V 2 bases short and J 8 bases short, with 15 bases between. This CDR3 comprises 14 residues. Germline lookup yields CDR1 MNHEY and CDR2 SVGAGI. The DNA of the CDR3 is TGTGCCAGCAGTTACACCACAGATACGCCCGAAGCTTTCTTT. This gives the protein CASSYTTDTPEAFF.

The chain is built from TRBV14 and TRBJ1-6; D is perhaps TRBD1 (6 bases). Per germline, CDR1 SGHDN and CDR2 FVKESK. The V and J ends lost 4 bases and 0 bases respectively, with 7 bases between them. There are 15 residues in the CDR3. CDR3 sequence (DNA): TGTGCCAGCAGCCCGACAGGCTCCTATAATTCACCCCTCCACTTT. Its translation: CASSPTGSYNSPLHF.

The chain joins TRBV6-6 to TRBJ1-2, with D possibly being TRBD1 (6 bases). Per the germline V gene, CDR1 is MNHNY and CDR2 is SVGAGI (reference sequence). V was shortened by 7 bases and J by 4 bases, with 13 bases between the two germline ends. The CDR3 has 13 amino acids. The CDR3 DNA reads TGTGCCAGCACCGACCCGGACAGCTATGGCTACACCTTC. As protein: CASTDPDSYGYTF.

This clone has a single count. V gene TRBV5-1 combines with J gene TRBJ2-2; D uncertain. The length of the CDR3 is 13 residues. Trimming removed 2 bases at V and 4 bases at J, with 6 bases between. The germline gives CDR1 SGHRS, CDR2 YFSETQ. The CDR3 here is CASSFGGTGELFF. CDR3 DNA: TGCGCCAGCAGCTTCGGCGGCACCGGGGAGCTGTTTTTT.

The CDR3 sequence: CASSLSRGTGGEGPSAFF. CDR3 nucleotide sequence: TGCGCCAGCAGCTTGTCCAGGGGGACAGGGGGGGAAGGCCCTTCGGCTTTCTTT. V gene TRBV5-1 combines with J gene TRBJ1-1, with 11 bases matching TRBD1. CDR3 length: 18 amino acids. CDR1 SGHRS and CDR2 YFSETQ come from the germline V gene. The V gene end was trimmed by 1 base and the J gene end by 11 bases; junction bases not matched to a gene: 19.

CDR3 protein: CASSRGTGMTYEQYF. In DNA form, the CDR3 reads TGTGCCAGCAGCCGGGGGACAGGGATGACCTACGAGCAGTACTTC. The V gene is TRBV5-4, the J gene TRBJ2-7, with 9 bases fitting TRBD1. Germline CDR1 and CDR2: SGHNT and YYREEE (reference sequence). The CDR3 has 15 amino acids. Trimming took 4 bases from V and 2 from J; bases not matched to a gene: 7.

J is TRBJ2-1 and V is TRBV5-1; D gene uncertain. Deletions cut 0 bases from V and 4 bases from J, with 8 bases between. CDR1 is SGHRS and CDR2 is YFSETQ in the germline V gene. This CDR3 has 14 residues. CDR3: CASSLGQPYNEQFF. The CDR3 DNA is TGCGCCAGCAGCTTGGGACAACCTTACAATGAGCAGTTCTTC.

The rearrangement joins TRBV7-9 to TRBJ1-5; possibly TRBD1 for D (5 bases). Trimming stripped 1 base from V and 9 bases from J, with 13 bases between. In germline, CDR1 is SEHNR, CDR2 FQNEAQ (reference sequence). This CDR3 region has 14 residues. The CDR3 protein is CASSLDVREGPQHF. The CDR3 nucleotides read TGTGCCAGCAGCTTAGATGTCAGGGAAGGGCCCCAGCATTTT.

The rearrangement uses TRBV2 and TRBJ1-5; tentatively, D is TRBD1 (5 bases). This CDR3 is 12 amino acids long. V lost 7 bases to trimming and J lost 3 bases, with 7 bases between them. Per germline, CDR1 SNHLY and CDR2 FYNNEI. The CDR3 reads CASTRDNQPQHF. The CDR3 coding sequence is TGTGCCAGCACCAGGGACAATCAGCCCCAGCATTTT.

The chain has TRBV11-1 and TRBJ1-1, with unresolved D. The V gene's germline CDR1 is SGHAT and CDR2 FQDESV (reference sequence). V lost 4 bases, J lost 3 bases, and 3 bases lay in between. The CDR3 totals 11 residues. DNA for the CDR3: TGTGCCAGCAGCTCGGACACTGAAGCTTTCTTT. Protein product: CASSSDTEAFF.

This clone showed up just a few times. The chain is built from TRBV5-8 and TRBJ1-2, with 7 bases lining up with TRBD1. Germline trimming cut 0 bases from V and 5 bases from J; bases unmatched to any gene: 7. The CDR3 runs to 15 residues. CDR1 and CDR2 (germline): SGHTS, YDEGEE. The CDR3 region is CASSLAGTVGYGYTF. The CDR3 nucleotides read TGTGCCAGCAGCTTGGCCGGGACAGTCGGGTATGGCTACACCTTC.

The chain recombines TRBV6-6 with TRBJ1-2, with D possibly TRBD1 on 5 matching bases. The V end was cut by 6 bases, the J end by 7 bases, with 15 bases between. Germline CDR1 reads MNHNY; CDR2 reads SVGAGI (reference sequence). This CDR3 region has 13 residues. CDR3 loop: CASRTAGDRGYTF. The CDR3 DNA is TGTGCCAGCAGAACCGCGGGGGATCGTGGCTACACCTTC.

The chain recombines TRBV7-8 with TRBJ1-1, with 9 bases lining up with TRBD1. CDR3 length: 16 residues. Germline CDR1 is SGHVS and CDR2 is FQNEAQ. Losses at the gene ends were 0 bases for V and 6 bases for J; bases not matched to a gene: 8. CDR3 in DNA: TGTGCCAGCAGCTTAGCGTATACAGGGGGCACCGCTGAAGCTTTCTTT. Translated: CASSLAYTGGTAEAFF.

This clone has more than one count but fewer than ten. CDR3 region: CASSEVGRGYEQYF. CDR3 coding DNA: TGTGCCAGCAGTGAAGTCGGCAGGGGCTACGAGCAGTACTTC. The chain employs TRBV6-1 and TRBJ2-7, with D possibly TRBD1 on 6 matching bases. The germline V gene has CDR1 MNHNS and CDR2 SASEGT. V was shortened by 1 base and J by 3 bases, with 10 bases between the two germline ends. The CDR3 is made up of 14 amino acids.

The gene calls are TRBV19 and TRBJ2-5, with a weak D call TRBD1 (6 bases). Germline CDR1 is LNHDA and CDR2 is SQIVND (reference sequence). The V end lost 6 bases, the J end lost 4 bases, and 15 bases lay between the germline ends. This CDR3 is built from 14 residues. For the CDR3, the DNA is TGTGCCAGTAGCTCAGACAGGCCGGGAGAGACCCAGTACTTC. The encoded protein is CASSSDRPGETQYF. Looking up the rest from reference TRBV19 and TRBJ2-5 gives the full variable domain: DGGITQSPKYLFRKEGQNVTLSCEQNLNHDAMYWYRQDPGQGLRLIYYSQIVNDFQKGDIAEGYSVSREKKESFPLTVTSAQKNPTAFYLCASSSDRPGETQYFGPGTRLLVL.